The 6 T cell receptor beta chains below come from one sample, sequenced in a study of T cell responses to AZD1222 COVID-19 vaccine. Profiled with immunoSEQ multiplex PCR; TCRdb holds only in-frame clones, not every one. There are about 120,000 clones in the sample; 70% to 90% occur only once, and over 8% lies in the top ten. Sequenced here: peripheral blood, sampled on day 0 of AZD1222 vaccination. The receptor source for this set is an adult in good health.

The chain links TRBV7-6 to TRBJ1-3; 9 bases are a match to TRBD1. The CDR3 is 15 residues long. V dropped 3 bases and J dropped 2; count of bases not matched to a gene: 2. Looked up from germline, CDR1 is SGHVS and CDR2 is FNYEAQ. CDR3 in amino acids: CASSFGQGPGNTIYF. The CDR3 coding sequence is TGTGCCAGCAGCTTCGGACAGGGGCCTGGAAACACCATATATTTT.

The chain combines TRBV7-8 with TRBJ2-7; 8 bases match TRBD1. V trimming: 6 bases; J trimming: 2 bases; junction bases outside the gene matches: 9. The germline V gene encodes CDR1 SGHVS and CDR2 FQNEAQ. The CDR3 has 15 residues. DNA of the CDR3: TGTGCCAGCAGTTTCCAGGGGGCGCAGACCTACGAGCAGTACTTC. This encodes CASSFQGAQTYEQYF.

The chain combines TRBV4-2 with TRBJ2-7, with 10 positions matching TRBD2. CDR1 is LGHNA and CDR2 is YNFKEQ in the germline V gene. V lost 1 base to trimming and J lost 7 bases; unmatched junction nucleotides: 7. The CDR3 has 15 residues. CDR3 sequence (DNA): TGTGCCAGCAGCCAAGTAACGCCTAGCGGGGGTGAGCAGTACTTC. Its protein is CASSQVTPSGGEQYF.

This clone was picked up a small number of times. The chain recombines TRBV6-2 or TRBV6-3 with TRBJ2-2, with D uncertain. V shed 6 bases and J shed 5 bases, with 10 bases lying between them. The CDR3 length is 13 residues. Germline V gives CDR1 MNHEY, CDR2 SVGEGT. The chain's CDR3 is CASSTLGTGELFF. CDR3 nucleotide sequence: TGTGCCAGCAGCACCCTTGGAACCGGGGAGCTGTTTTTT.

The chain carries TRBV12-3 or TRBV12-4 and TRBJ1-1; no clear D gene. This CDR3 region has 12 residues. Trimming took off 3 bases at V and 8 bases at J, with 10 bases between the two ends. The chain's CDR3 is CASSFPRGEAFF. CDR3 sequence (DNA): TGTGCCAGCAGTTTTCCCCGGGGAGAAGCTTTCTTT.

The CDR3 is CASSLDRASGNTIYF. Written as DNA, the CDR3 is TGCGCCAGCAGCTTGGACAGGGCCTCTGGAAACACCATATATTTT. The chain carries TRBV5-1 and TRBJ1-3, with a tentative D call TRBD1 (6 bases). CDR1 and CDR2 (germline): SGHRS, YFSETQ. Deletions cut 0 bases from V and 0 bases from J, with 7 bases between. The CDR3 has 15 residues. Together with reference TRBV5-1 and TRBJ1-3, the CDR3 gives the full variable domain: KAGVTQTPRYLIKTRGQQVTLSCSPISGHRSVSWYQQTPGQGLQFLFEYFSETQRNKGNFPGRFSGRQFSNSRSEMNVSTLELGDSALYLCASSLDRASGNTIYFGEGSWLTVV.